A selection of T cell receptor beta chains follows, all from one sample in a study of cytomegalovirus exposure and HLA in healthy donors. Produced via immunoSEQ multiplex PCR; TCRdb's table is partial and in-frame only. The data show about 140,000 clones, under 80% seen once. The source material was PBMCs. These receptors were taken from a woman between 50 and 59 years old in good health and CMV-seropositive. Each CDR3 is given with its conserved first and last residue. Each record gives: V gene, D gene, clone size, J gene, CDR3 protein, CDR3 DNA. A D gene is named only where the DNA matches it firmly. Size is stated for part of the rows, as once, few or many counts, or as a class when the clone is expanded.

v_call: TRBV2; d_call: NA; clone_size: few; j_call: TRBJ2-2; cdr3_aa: CASTQGLGAGELFF; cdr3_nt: TGTGCCAGCACCCAGGGGTTAGGGGCCGGGGAGCTGTTTTTT
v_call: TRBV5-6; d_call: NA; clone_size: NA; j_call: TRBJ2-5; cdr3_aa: CASSSPTRSGETQYF; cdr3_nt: TGTGCCAGCAGCTCGCCTACTAGAAGCGGAGAGACCCAGTACTTC
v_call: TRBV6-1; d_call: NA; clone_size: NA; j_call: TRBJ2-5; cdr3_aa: CASTETGRGWETQYF; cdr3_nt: TGTGCCAGCACAGAAACAGGGAGGGGATGGGAGACCCAGTACTTC
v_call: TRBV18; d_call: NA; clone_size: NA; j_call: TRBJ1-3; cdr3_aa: CASSPRSQSFSGNTIYF; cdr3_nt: TGTGCCAGCTCACCACGGAGTCAGTCGTTCTCTGGAAACACCATATATTTT
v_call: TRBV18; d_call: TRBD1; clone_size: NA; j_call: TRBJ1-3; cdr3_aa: CASSLDRAGNTIYF; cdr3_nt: TGTGCCAGCTCTCTGGACAGGGCTGGAAACACCATATATTTT
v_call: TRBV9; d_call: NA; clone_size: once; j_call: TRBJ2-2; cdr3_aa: CASSVDGRMPTGELFF; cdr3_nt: TGTGCCAGCAGCGTAGATGGCAGAATGCCCACCGGGGAGCTGTTTTTT
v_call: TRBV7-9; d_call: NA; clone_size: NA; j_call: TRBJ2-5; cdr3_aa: CASSLPPGHQETQYF; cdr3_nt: TGTGCCAGCAGCCTCCCCCCTGGCCACCAAGAGACCCAGTACTTC
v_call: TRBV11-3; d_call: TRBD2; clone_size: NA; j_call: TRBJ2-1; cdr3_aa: CASSLDPGTSGVSYNEQFF; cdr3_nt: TGTGCCAGCAGCTTAGACCCGGGGACTAGCGGGGTGTCCTACAATGAGCAGTTCTTC
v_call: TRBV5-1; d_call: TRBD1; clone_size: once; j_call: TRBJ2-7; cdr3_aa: CASSRSGQGSYEQYF; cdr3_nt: TGCGCCAGCAGCCGCTCGGGACAGGGCTCCTACGAGCAGTACTTC
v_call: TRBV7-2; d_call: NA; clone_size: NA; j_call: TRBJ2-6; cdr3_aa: CASSLTPRGANVLTF; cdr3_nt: TGTGCCAGCAGCTTAACGCCCCGGGGGGCCAACGTCCTGACTTTC
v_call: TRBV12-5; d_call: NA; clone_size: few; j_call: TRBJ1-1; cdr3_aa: CASLLYNTEAFF; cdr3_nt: TGTGCTAGTCTACTCTATAACACTGAAGCTTTCTTT
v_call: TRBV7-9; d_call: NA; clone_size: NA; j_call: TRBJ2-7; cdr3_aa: CASSTGGGNEQYF; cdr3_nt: TGTGCCAGCAGCACAGGGGGGGGAAACGAGCAGTACTTC
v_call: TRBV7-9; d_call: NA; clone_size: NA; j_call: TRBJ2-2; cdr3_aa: CASSNTGLNTGELFF; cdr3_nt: TGTGCCAGCAGTAATACAGGGTTGAACACCGGGGAGCTGTTTTTT
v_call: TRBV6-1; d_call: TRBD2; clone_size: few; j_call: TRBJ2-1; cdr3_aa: CASSEEAGGANEQFF; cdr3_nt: TGTGCCAGCAGTGAAGAAGCGGGGGGCGCCAATGAGCAGTTCTTC